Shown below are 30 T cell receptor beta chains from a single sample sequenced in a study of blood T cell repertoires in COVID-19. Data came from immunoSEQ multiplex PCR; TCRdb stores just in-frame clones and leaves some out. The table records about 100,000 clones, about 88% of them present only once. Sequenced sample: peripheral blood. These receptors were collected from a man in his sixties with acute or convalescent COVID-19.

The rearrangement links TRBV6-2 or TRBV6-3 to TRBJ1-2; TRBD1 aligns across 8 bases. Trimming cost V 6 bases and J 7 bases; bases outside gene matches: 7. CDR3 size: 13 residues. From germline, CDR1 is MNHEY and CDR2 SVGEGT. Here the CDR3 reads CASSGDRGGGYTF. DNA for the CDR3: TGTGCCAGCAGCGGAGACAGGGGCGGTGGCTACACCTTC.

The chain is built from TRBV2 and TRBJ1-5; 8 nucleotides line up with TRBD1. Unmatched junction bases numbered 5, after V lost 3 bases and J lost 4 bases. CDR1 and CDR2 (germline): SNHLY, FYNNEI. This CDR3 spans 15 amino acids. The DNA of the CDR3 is TGTGCCAGCAGTGACAGGACAGGGCGAAATCAGCCCCAGCATTTT. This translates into CASSDRTGRNQPQHF.

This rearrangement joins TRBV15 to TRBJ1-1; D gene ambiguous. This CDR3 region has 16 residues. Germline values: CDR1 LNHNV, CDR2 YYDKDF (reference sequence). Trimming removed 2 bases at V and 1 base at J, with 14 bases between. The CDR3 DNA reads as TGTGCCACCAGCAGACCCCTCCCCAGTCAGAACACTGAAGCTTTCTTT. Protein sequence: CATSRPLPSQNTEAFF.

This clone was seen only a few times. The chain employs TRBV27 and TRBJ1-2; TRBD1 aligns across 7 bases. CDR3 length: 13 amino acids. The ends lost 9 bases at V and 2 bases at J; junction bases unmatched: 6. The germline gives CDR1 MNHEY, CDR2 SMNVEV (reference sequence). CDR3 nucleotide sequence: TGTGCCAGTACGACAGGGAACAACTATGGCTACACCTTC. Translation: CASTTGNNYGYTF.

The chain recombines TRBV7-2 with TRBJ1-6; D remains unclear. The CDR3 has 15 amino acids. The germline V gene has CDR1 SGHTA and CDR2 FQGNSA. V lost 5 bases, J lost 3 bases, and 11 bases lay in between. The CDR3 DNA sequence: TGTGCCAGCAGCCAACGACAAAGCTATAATTCACCCCTCCACTTT. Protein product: CASSQRQSYNSPLHF.

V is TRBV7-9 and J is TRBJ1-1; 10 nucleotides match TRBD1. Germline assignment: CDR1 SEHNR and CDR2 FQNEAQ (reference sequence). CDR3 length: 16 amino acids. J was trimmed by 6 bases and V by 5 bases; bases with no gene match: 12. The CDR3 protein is CASSLGQGVWLAEAFF. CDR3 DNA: TGTGCCAGCAGCCTCGGACAGGGGGTATGGCTGGCTGAAGCTTTCTTT.

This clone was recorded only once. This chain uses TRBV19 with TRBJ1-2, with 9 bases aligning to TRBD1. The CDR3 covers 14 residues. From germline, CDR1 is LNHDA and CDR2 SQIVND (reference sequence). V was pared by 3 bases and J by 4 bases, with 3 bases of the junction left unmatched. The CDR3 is CASSITGGLYGYTF. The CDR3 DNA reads TGTGCCAGTAGTATTACAGGGGGCCTCTATGGCTACACCTTC.

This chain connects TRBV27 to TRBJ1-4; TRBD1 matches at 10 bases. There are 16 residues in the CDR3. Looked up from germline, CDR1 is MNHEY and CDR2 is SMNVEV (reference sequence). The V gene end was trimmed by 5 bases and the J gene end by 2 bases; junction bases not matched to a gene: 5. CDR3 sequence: CASSRQGARTNEKLFF. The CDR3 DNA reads TGTGCCAGCAGTCGACAGGGGGCAAGGACTAATGAAAAACTGTTTTTT.

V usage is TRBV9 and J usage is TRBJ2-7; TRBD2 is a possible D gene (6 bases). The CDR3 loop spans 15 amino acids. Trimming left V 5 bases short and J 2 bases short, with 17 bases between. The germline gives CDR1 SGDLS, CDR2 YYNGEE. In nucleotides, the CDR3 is TGTGCCAGCAGTCTTTCTAGCGTGGCTACCTACGAGCAGTACTTC. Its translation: CASSLSSVATYEQYF.

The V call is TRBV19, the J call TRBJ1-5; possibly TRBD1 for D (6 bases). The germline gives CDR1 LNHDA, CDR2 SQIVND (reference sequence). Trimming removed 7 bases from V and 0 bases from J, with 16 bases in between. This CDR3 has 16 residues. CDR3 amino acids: CASTTTGRYSNQPQHF. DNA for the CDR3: TGTGCCAGTACTACGACAGGTCGGTATAGCAATCAGCCCCAGCATTTT.

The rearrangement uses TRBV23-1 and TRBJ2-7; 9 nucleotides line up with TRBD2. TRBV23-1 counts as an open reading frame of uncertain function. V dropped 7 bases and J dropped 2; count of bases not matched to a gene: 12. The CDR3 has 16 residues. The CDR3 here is CASTWTSANDPYEQYF. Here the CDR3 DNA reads TGCGCCAGCACCTGGACTAGCGCTAACGATCCCTACGAGCAGTACTTC.

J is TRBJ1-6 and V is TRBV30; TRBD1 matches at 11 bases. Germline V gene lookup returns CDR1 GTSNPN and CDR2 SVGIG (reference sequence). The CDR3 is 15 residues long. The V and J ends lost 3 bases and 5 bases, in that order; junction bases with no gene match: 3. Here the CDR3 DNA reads TGTGCCTGGAGGGACAGGGGGCTAGATAATTCACCCCTCCACTTT. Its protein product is CAWRDRGLDNSPLHF.

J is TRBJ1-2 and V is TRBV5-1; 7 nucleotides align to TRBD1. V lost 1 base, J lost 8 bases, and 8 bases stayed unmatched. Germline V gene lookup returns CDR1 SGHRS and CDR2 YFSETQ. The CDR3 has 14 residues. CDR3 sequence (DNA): TGCGCCAGCAGCTTGTTGACAGGGTTGTACGGCTACACCTTC. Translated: CASSLLTGLYGYTF. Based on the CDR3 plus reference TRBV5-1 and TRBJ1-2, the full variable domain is KAGVTQTPRYLIKTRGQQVTLSCSPISGHRSVSWYQQTPGQGLQFLFEYFSETQRNKGNFPGRFSGRQFSNSRSEMNVSTLELGDSALYLCASSLLTGLYGYTFGSGTRLTVV.

CDR3 DNA: TGTGCCACCAGTGACGGCGGAGCAGATACGCAGTATTTT. It yields the protein CATSDGGADTQYF. This rearrangement joins TRBV24-1 to TRBJ2-3; D unclear. The CDR3 runs 13 residues. Germline lookup yields CDR1 KGHDR and CDR2 SFDVKD. V was trimmed by 4 bases and J by 4 bases, leaving 8 bases between them.

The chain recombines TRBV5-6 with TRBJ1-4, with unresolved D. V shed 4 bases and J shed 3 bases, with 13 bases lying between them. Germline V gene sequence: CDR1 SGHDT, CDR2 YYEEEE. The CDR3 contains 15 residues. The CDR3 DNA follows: TGTGCCAGCAGCGGGTCGCTAGTGTCTAATGAAAAACTGTTTTTT. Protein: CASSGSLVSNEKLFF. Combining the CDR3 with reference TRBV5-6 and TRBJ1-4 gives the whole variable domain DAGVTQSPTHLIKTRGQQVTLRCSPKSGHDTVSWYQQALGQGPQFIFQYYEEEERQRGNFPDRFSGHQFPNYSSELNVNALLLGDSALYLCASSGSLVSNEKLFFGSGTQLSVL.

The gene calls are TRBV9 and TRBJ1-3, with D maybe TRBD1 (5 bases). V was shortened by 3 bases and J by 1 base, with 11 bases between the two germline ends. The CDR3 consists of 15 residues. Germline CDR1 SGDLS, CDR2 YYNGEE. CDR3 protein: CASSAAGGSGNTIYF. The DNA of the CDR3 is TGTGCCAGCAGCGCGGCCGGGGGGTCTGGAAACACCATATATTTT.

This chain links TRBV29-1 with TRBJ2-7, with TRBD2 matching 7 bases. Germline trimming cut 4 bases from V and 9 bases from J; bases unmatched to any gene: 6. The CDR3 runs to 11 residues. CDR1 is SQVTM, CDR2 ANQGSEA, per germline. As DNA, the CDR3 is TGCAGCGTTGGGGGAGGGAATCGGCAGTACTTC. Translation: CSVGGGNRQYF.

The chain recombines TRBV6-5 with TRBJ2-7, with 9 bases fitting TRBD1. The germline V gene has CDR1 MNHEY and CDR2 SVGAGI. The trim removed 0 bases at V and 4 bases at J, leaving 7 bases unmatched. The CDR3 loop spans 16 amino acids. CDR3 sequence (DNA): TGTGCCAGCAGTTACTCGTGGAACAGGGGGCGATACGAGCAGTACTTC. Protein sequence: CASSYSWNRGRYEQYF.

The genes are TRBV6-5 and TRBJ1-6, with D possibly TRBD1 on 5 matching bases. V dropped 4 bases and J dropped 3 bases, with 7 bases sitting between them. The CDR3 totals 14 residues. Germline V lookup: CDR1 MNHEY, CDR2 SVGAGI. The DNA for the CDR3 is TGTGCCAGCAGTTTGACAGTCTATAATTCACCCCTCCACTTT. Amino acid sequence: CASSLTVYNSPLHF.

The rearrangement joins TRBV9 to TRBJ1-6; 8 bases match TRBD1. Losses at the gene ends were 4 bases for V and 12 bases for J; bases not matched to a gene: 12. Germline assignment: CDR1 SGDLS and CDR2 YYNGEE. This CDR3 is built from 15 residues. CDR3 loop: CASSPRTGRRIPLHF. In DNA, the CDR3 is TGTGCCAGCAGCCCGAGGACAGGGCGGCGTATACCCCTCCACTTT.

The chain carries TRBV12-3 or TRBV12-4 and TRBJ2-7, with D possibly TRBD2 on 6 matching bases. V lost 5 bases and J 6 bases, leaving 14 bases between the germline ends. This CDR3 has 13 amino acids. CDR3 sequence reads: CASSKNSGFEQYF. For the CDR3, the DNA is TGTGCCAGCAGTAAAAATAGCGGATTCGAGCAGTACTTC.

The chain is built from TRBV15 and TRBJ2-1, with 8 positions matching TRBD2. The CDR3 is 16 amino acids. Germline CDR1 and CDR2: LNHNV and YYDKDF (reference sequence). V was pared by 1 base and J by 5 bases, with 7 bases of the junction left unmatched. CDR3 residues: CATSRAGTRVNNEQFF. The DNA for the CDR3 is TGTGCCACCAGCAGAGCCGGGACTAGAGTTAACAATGAGCAGTTCTTC.

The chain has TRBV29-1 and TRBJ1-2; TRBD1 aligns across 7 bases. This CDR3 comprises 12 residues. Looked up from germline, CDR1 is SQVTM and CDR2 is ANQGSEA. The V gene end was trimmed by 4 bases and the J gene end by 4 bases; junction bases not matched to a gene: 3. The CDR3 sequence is CSVVTGIYGYTF. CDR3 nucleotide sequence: TGCAGCGTTGTGACAGGGATCTATGGCTACACCTTC.

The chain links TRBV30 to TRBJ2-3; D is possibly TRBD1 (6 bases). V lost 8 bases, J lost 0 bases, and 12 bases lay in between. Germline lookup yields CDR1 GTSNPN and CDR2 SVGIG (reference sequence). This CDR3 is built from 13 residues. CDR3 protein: CAGRQASTDTQYF. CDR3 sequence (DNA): TGTGCCGGCAGACAGGCTAGCACAGATACGCAGTATTTT.

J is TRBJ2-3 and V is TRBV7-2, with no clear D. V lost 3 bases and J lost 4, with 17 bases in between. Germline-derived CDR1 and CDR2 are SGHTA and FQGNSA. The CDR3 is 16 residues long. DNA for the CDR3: TGTGCCAGCAGCTTGGGTTTAAGACTCCCGGCAGATACGCAGTATTTT. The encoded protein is CASSLGLRLPADTQYF.

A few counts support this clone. This chain's CDR3 is CASSSVTGGYEQYF. CDR3 nucleotides: TGCGCCAGCAGCTCAGTGACAGGGGGGTACGAGCAGTACTTC. The V and J genes are TRBV5-1 and TRBJ2-7, with 9 positions matching TRBD1. The CDR3 contains 14 residues. Unmatched junction bases numbered 5, after V lost 3 bases and J lost 4 bases. The germline CDR1 and CDR2 sequences are SGHRS and YFSETQ.

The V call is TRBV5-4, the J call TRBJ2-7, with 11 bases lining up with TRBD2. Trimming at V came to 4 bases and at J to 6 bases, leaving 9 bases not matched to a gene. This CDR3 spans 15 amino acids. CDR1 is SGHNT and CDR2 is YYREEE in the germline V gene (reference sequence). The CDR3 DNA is TGTGCCAGCAGCGATGAACTAGCGGGAGTAGGCGAGCAGTACTTC. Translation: CASSDELAGVGEQYF.

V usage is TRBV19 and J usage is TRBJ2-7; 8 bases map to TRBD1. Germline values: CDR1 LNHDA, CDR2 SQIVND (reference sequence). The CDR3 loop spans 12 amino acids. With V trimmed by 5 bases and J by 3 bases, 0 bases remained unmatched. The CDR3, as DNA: TGTGCCAGTAGTGACAGGGGCTACGAGCAGTACTTC. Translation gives CASSDRGYEQYF.

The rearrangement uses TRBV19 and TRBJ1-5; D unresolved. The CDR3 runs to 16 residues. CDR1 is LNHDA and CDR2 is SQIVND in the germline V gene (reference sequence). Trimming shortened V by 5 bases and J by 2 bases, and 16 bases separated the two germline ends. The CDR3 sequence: CASSPSGGWGNQPQHF. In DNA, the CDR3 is TGTGCCAGTAGTCCATCGGGAGGCTGGGGCAATCAGCCCCAGCATTTT.

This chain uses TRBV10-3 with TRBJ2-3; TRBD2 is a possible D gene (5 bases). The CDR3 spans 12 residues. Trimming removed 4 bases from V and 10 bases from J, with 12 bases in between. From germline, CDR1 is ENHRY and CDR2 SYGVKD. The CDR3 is CAISGAGNPQYF. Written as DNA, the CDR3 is TGTGCCATCAGTGGGGCCGGGAATCCGCAGTATTTT.